Described below is a single TCR beta chain sequence and its context. Its antigen remains unidentified. The sample is drawn from a study of a mutant IDH1 vaccine in newly diagnosed glioma. Study-wide background: Vaccination began 4-6 weeks post radiotherapy alone, or with temozolomide cycles. A roughly 60% male, roughly 40% female split and a mean age of around 41 years characterized treated patients. Receipt of radiotherapy, temozolomide, or both preceded the study, and most received both.

The time point is: week 23, last vaccination. Doses comprised 300 ug of mutant IDH1 20-mer peptide each, plus topical imiquimod. Newly diagnosed WHO grade 3 or 4 IDH1-mutant, ATRX-lost astrocytomas were identified in the donors. Assay used: immunoSEQ multiplex PCR; TCRdb lists only in-frame clones, some missing. The profile shows approximately 60,000 clones, around 83% of them singletons. This material consisted of PBMCs, taken from a glioma patient whose treatment included an IDH1 peptide vaccine. The receptor was isolated from a man aged 25-40 years with glioma.

The CDR3, as DNA: TGTGCCATCACTCCGGGACAGGGACCCTACGAGCAGTACTTC. Its translation is CAITPGQGPYEQYF. The rearrangement links TRBV6-5 to TRBJ2-7, with 9 bases identical to TRBD1. The V segment lost 10 bases and the J segment 2 bases; nucleotides outside the gene matches: 9. This CDR3 has 14 amino acids. The germline V gene encodes CDR1 MNHEY and CDR2 SVGAGI.